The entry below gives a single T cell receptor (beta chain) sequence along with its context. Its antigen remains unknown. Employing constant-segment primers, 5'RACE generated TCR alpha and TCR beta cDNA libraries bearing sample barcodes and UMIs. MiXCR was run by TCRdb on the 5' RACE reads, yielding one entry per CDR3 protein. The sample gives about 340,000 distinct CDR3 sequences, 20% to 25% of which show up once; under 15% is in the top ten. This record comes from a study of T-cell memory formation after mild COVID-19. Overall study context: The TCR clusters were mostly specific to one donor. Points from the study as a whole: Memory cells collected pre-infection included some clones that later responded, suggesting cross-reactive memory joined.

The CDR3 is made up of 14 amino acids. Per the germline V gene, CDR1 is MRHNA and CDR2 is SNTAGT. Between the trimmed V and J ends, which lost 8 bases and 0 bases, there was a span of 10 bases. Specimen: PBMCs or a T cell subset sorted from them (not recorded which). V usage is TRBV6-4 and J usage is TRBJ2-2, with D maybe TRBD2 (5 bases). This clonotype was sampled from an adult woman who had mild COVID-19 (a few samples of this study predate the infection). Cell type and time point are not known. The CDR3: CASSTGTNTGELFF. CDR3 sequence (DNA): TGTGCCAGCTCGACGGGAACGAACACCGGGGAGCTGTTTTTT.